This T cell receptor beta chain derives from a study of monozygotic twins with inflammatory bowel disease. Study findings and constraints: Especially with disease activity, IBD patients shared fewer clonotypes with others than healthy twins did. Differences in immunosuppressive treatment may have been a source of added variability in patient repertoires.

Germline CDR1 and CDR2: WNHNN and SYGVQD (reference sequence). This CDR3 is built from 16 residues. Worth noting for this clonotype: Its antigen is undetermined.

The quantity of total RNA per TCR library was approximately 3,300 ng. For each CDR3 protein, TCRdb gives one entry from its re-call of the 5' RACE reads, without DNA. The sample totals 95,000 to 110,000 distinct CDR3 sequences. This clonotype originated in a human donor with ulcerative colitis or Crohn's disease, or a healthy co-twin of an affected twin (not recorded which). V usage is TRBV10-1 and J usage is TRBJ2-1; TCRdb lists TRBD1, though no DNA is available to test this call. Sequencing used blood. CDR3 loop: CASSYQRDRGLTEQFF.